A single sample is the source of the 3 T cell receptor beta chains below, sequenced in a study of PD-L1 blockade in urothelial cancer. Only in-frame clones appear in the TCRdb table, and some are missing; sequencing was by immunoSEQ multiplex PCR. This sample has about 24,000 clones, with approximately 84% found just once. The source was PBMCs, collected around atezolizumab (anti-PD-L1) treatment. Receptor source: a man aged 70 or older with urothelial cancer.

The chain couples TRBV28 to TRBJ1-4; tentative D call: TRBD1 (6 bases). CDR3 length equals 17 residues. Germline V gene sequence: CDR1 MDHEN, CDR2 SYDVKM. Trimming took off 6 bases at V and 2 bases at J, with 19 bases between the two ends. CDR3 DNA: TGTGCCAGCAGAACGACAGGAAAGGGTACTACTAATGAAAAACTGTTTTTT. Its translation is CASRTTGKGTTNEKLFF.

CDR3 amino acids: CASSLQGAEETQYF. CDR3 in DNA: TGCGCCAGCAGCTTACAGGGGGCTGAAGAGACCCAGTACTTC. J is TRBJ2-5 and V is TRBV5-1, with 9 bases identical to TRBD1. The CDR3 loop spans 14 amino acids. V shed 2 bases, J shed 3 bases, and the junction held 2 bases outside the gene matches. CDR1 and CDR2 from the germline V gene are SGHRS and YFSETQ. The complete variable domain, with remaining parts taken from reference TRBV5-1 and TRBJ2-5, reads KAGVTQTPRYLIKTRGQQVTLSCSPISGHRSVSWYQQTPGQGLQFLFEYFSETQRNKGNFPGRFSGRQFSNSRSEMNVSTLELGDSALYLCASSLQGAEETQYFGPGTRLLVL.

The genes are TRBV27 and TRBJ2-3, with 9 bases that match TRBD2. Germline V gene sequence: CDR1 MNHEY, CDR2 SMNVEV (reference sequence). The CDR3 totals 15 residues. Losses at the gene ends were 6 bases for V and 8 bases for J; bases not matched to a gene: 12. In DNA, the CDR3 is TGTGCCAGCAGCCCTACGGTAGCGGGAGTAGGTACGCAGTATTTT. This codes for CASSPTVAGVGTQYF.